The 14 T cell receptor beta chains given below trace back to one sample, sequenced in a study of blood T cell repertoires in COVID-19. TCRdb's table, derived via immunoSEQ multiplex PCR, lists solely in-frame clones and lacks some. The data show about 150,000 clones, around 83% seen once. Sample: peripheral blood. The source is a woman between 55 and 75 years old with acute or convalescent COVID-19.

The CDR3 DNA follows: TGCAGCGTTGAAGGGATCACAGGGGGGAGAACTGAAGCTTTCTTT. This gives the protein CSVEGITGGRTEAFF. The chain carries TRBV29-1 and TRBJ1-1, with 8 bases lining up with TRBD1. V shed 1 base, J shed 5 bases, and the junction held 9 bases outside the gene matches. Germline V gene data show CDR1 as SQVTM and CDR2 as ANQGSEA. The CDR3 has 15 amino acids.

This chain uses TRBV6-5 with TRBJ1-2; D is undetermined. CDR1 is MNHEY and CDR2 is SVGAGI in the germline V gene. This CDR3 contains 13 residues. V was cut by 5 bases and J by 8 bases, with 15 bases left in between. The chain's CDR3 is CASSPGVVRGYTF. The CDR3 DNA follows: TGTGCCAGCAGTCCCGGGGTTGTGAGGGGCTACACCTTC.

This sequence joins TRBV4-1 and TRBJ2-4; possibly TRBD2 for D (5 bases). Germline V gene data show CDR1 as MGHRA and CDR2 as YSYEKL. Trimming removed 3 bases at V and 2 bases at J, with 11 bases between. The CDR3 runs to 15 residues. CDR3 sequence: CASSHPTGTKNIQYF. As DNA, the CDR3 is TGCGCCAGCAGCCATCCCACCGGGACCAAAAACATTCAGTACTTC.

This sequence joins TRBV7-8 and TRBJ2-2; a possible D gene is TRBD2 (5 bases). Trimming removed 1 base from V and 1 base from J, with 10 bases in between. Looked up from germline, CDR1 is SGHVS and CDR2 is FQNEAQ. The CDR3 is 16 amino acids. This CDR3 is CASSLESSQNTGELFF. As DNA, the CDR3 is TGTGCCAGCAGCTTAGAGTCTAGCCAGAACACCGGGGAGCTGTTTTTT.

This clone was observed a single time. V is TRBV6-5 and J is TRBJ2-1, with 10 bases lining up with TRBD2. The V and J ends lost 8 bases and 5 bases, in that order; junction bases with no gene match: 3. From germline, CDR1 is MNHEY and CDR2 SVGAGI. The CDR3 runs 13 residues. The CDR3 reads CASQRGGHNEQFF. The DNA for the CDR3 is TGTGCCAGCCAGCGGGGGGGACACAATGAGCAGTTCTTC.

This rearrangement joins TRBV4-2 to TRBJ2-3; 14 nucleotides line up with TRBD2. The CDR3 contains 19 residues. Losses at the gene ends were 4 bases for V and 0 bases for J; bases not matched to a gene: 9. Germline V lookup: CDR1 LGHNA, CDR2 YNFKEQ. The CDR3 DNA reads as TGTGCCAGCAGCCCGGGACTAGCGGGGGCCCCGGCGAGCACAGATACGCAGTATTTT. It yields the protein CASSPGLAGAPASTDTQYF.

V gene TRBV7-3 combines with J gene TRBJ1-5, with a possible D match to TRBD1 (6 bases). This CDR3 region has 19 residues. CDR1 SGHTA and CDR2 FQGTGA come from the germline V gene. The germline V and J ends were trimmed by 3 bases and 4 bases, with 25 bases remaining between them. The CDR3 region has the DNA TGTGCCAGCAGCTTGAGATTAGGGACAAAGCGCCTTAAGAATCAGCCCCAGCATTTT. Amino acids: CASSLRLGTKRLKNQPQHF.

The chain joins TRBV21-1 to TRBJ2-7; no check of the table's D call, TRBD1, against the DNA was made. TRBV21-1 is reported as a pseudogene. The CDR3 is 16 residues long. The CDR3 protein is CASSSAGQEISYEQYV. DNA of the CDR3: TGTGCCAGCAGCTCCGCAGGACAGGAAATCTCCTACGAGCAGTACGTC.

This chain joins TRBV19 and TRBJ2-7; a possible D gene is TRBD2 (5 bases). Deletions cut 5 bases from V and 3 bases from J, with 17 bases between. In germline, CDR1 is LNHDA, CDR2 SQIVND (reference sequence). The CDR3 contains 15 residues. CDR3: CASSPMSGGLYEQYF. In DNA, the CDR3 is TGTGCCAGTAGTCCTATGTCCGGCGGGCTCTACGAGCAGTACTTC.

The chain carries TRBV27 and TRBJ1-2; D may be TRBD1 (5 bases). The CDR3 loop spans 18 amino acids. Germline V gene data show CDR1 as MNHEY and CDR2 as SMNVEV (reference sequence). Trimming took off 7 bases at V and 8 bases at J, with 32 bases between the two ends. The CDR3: CASTSRTTDRLLHWGYTF. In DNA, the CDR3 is TGTGCCAGCACCTCCAGAACGACAGACCGGTTGTTGCATTGGGGCTACACCTTC.

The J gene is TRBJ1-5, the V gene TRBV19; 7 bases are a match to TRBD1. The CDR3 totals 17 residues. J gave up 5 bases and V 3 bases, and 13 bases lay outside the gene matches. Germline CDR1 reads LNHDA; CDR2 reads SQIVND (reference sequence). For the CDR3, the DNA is TGTGCCAGTAGTATGAACAGGGGTCGGGTACCCCATCAGCCCCAGCATTTT. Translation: CASSMNRGRVPHQPQHF.

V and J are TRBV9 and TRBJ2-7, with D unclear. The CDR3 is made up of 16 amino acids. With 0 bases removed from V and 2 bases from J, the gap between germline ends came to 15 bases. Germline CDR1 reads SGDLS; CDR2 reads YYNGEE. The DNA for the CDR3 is TGTGCCAGCAGCGTAGCTGGGCAAGGCGAGCCCTACGAGCAGTACTTC. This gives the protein CASSVAGQGEPYEQYF.

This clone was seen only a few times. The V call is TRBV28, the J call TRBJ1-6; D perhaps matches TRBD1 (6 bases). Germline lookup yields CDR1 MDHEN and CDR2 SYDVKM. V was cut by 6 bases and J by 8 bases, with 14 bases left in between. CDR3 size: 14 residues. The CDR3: CASSLWTDDSPLHF. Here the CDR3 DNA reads TGTGCCAGCAGCCTCTGGACAGACGATTCACCCCTCCACTTT.

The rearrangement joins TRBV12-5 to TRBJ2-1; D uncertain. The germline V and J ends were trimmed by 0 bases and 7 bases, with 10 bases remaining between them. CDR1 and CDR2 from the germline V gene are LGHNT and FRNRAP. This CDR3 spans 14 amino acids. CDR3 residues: CASGLVPNTNEQFF. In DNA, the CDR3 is TGTGCTAGTGGTTTGGTACCTAATACTAATGAGCAGTTCTTC.